This T cell receptor (beta chain) came from a study of blood T cells in healthy people across ages. Study-level points and caveats: A strong correlation was found between TCR beta diversity and the percentage of naive T cells. The study lacked donor CMV status, which possibly confounded expanded clonotype changes.

This clonotype was picked up many times. Its specificity is unknown. It was with a sample-barcoded 5' primer and a J-beta primer mix that a second PCR of roughly 7 to 12 cycles was run. TCRdb used MiXCR to reprocess the 5' RACE reads, holding one entry per CDR3 protein. The data contain under 1,100,000 distinct CDR3 sequences, roughly 24% of them seen just once; the ten biggest clones take up around 0.75%. The same data also went into a second study, on T cells of mothers and their children.

The sequence derives from a girl aged 2 to 10 in good health. Sequencing was carried out using blood.

The CDR3 loop reads CASSYSPGGLDIQYF. For the CDR3, the DNA is TGTGCCAGCAGTTACTCGCCCGGGGGTTTAGACATTCAGTACTTC. The chain has TRBV6-5 and TRBJ2-4; a weak D match, TRBD2 (6 bases). Germline V CDR1 and CDR2: MNHEY, SVGAGI. V dropped 0 bases and J dropped 8 bases, with 14 bases sitting between them. This CDR3 contains 15 residues.